This is a list of T cell receptor beta chains from one sample in a study of regulatory T cells in long-lasting Graves disease. TCRdb processed the multiplex PCR reads anew with MiXCR; each CDR3 protein has one entry. The sample contains about 370,000 distinct CDR3 sequences, 15% of which appear only once. The specimen was peripheral blood mononuclear cells (PBMCs), collected at new diagnosis, from a patient treated with antithyroid drugs. These receptors all come from a female donor with Graves disease. The CDR3 runs from the conserved cysteine through the conserved F or W. The D gene is left open where the match is weak. The size entry is marked missing in some rows and otherwise reads once, few, many or a size class.

clone_size,j_call,d_call,cdr3_length,v_call,cdr3_nt,cdr3_aa
few,TRBJ2-6,TRBD1,19,TRBV6-2/TRBV6-3,TGTGCCAGCAGTTACCCCCAGGGACAGGGAACCTCTGGGGCCAACGTCCTGACTTTC,CASSYPQGQGTSGANVLTF
many,TRBJ1-5,-,15,TRBV7-2,TGTGCCAGCAGCTTAGTGGTGGGGGGTTCTCAGCCCCAGCATTTT,CASSLVVGGSQPQHF
-,TRBJ2-3,TRBD2,15,TRBV7-9,TGTGCCAGCAGCTCACTAGCGGGAGGAGGAGATACGCAGTATTTT,CASSSLAGGGDTQYF
few,TRBJ2-1,-,15,TRBV29-1,TGCAGCGTTGAAGGAGGAGTCGGGGCCTACAATGAGCAGTTCTTC,CSVEGGVGAYNEQFF
-,TRBJ1-1,TRBD1,13,TRBV12-3/TRBV12-4,TGTGCCAGCAGCCTTCAGACAGGGGCTGAAGCTTTCTTT,CASSLQTGAEAFF
many,TRBJ2-5,-,14,TRBV7-9,TGTGCCAGCAGCTTGGGTAACATCCAGGAGACCCAGTACTTC,CASSLGNIQETQYF
many,TRBJ1-3,TRBD1,13,TRBV29-1,TGCAGCGCGACAGGGGGCGCGGAAAACACCATATATTTT,CSATGGAENTIYF
few,TRBJ2-5,-,16,TRBV18,TGTGCCAGCTCCCGCGGGACCCAAGTGATCCAAGAGACCCAGTACTTC,CASSRGTQVIQETQYF
many,TRBJ1-5,-,13,TRBV24-1,TGTGCCACCAGTGCACAGAGCAATCAGCCCCAGCATTTT,CATSAQSNQPQHF
many,TRBJ2-5,TRBD2,11,TRBV3-1,TGTGCCAGCAGCAAAGGACTAGGCCAGTACTTC,CASSKGLGQYF
many,TRBJ2-3,-,14,TRBV12-3/TRBV12-4,TGTGCCAGCAGTTCTTCACAGAGCACAGATACGCAGTATTTT,CASSSSQSTDTQYF
many,TRBJ2-3,TRBD2,17,TRBV4-3,TGCGCCAGCAGCCAAGCTCCCGGGACTAGCGTTACAGATACGCAGTATTTT,CASSQAPGTSVTDTQYF
many,TRBJ2-1,-,17,TRBV27,TGTGCCAGCAGTGGCCGGTTGTGGGGAGGCTCCTACAATGAGCAGTTCTTC,CASSGRLWGGSYNEQFF
many,TRBJ2-7,TRBD1,15,TRBV9,TGTGCCAGCAGCGTCGCGGGGACAGGGGTTTACGAGCAGTACTTC,CASSVAGTGVYEQYF
-,TRBJ2-7,-,14,TRBV12-3/TRBV12-4,TGTGCCAGCAGTTTAGCCGCCAGCGCTTACGAGCAGTACTTC,CASSLAASAYEQYF
few,TRBJ2-7,TRBD1,15,TRBV29-1,TGCAGCGCCCGACGAGGGACAGGGTTTTCCTACGAGCAGTACTTC,CSARRGTGFSYEQYF
many,TRBJ2-1,TRBD2,16,TRBV28,TGTGCCAGCAGCCCGAGACTAGCGGGAGCCAACAATGAGCAGTTCTTC,CASSPRLAGANNEQFF
few,TRBJ2-5,TRBD1,19,TRBV3-1,TGTGCCAGCAGACAAGGGACCCTCGCGGACAGGGGGCGCAGGGAGACCCAGTACTTC,CASRQGTLADRGRRETQYF
many,TRBJ1-1,-,13,TRBV30,TGTGCCTGGAGTGTGGTCTCGGGGACTGGAGCTTTCTTT,CAWSVVSGTGAFF
few,TRBJ2-1,TRBD1,13,TRBV24-1,TGTGCCACCACTGGACAGGACTACAATGAGCAGTTCTTC,CATTGQDYNEQFF
many,TRBJ1-5,-,14,TRBV6-1,TGTGCCAGCAGAAGAGGAGGGTACAATCAGCCCCAGCATTTT,CASRRGGYNQPQHF
-,TRBJ1-3,-,15,TRBV9,TGTGCCAGCAGCGTAGGAGATAGACTCCGGGGCACCATATATTTT,CASSVGDRLRGTIYF
many,TRBJ1-5,TRBD1,18,TRBV12-3/TRBV12-4,TGTGCCAGCAGTTTAGCGGGACAGGGGGGCTTTAGCAATCAGCCCCAGCATTTT,CASSLAGQGGFSNQPQHF
many,TRBJ2-3,TRBD1,16,TRBV28,TGTGCCAGCAGCAAGACAGGGGGCGAAGGCACAGATACGCAGTATTTT,CASSKTGGEGTDTQYF